These 32 T cell receptor beta chains came from one sample sequenced in a study of blood T cells in healthy people across ages. Then a second PCR, running roughly 6 to 12 cycles, was carried out with a sample-barcoded 5' primer and a J-beta primer mix. From the 5' RACE reads, TCRdb called clonotypes with MiXCR, one entry per CDR3 protein. The sample shows around 670,000 distinct CDR3 sequences, about 30% of them seen only once. The sequencing input was blood. These receptors were obtained from a woman over 75 in good health.

On this clonotype itself: This may arise from a read error, as a much more abundant clone is one base away. The chain uses TRBV6-1 and TRBJ2-7; no reliable D call. The V end lost 4 bases, the J end lost 7 bases, and 14 bases lay between the germline ends. The V gene's germline CDR1 is MNHNS and CDR2 SASEGT. The CDR3 sequence is 13 residues long. DNA of the CDR3: TGTGCCAGCAGTGTTAACCGACACAATGAGCAGTACTTC. Translating it yields CASSVNRHNEQYF.

This clonotype appeared many times. The rearrangement links TRBV20-1 to TRBJ2-1; D may be TRBD1 (6 bases). V was shortened by 6 bases and J by 9 bases, with 15 bases between the two germline ends. This CDR3 contains 12 residues. Per the germline V gene, CDR1 is DFQATT and CDR2 is SNEGSKA (reference sequence). The CDR3 loop reads CSAHRQVGEQFF. For the CDR3, the DNA is TGCAGTGCGCATCGACAGGTGGGTGAGCAGTTCTTC.

This clonotype appeared a few times. The rearrangement joins TRBV4-3 to TRBJ1-2, with unresolved D. The CDR3 is 16 residues long. V was cut by 0 bases and J by 5 bases, with 16 bases left in between. In germline, CDR1 is LGHNA, CDR2 YSLEER. The CDR3 loop is CASSQDHTTGSYGYTF. The DNA of the CDR3 is TGCGCCAGCAGCCAAGATCACACAACCGGGTCATATGGCTACACCTTC.

In the case of this clonotype: This may come from a read error, since a much larger clone is one base off. This chain joins TRBV4-2 and TRBJ2-5; D remains unclear. The V and J ends lost 1 base and 11 bases respectively, with 17 bases between them. Looked up from germline, CDR1 is LGHNA and CDR2 is YNFKEQ. CDR3 length: 14 amino acids. CDR3: CASSQVRGFHEQYF. The CDR3 nucleotides are TGTGCCAGCAGCCAAGTTCGTGGGTTTCATGAGCAGTACTTC.

This chain joins TRBV20-1 and TRBJ2-4; D is undetermined. The V gene lost 6 bases and the J gene lost 2 bases, with 14 bases spanning the gap. The CDR3 loop spans 14 amino acids. Germline V gene sequence: CDR1 DFQATT, CDR2 SNEGSKA (reference sequence). CDR3 coding DNA: TGCAGTGCAAAGGATGTTGTTACCAAAAACATTCAGTACTTC. It translates to CSAKDVVTKNIQYF.

This clonotype was seen a few times. The chain links TRBV12-3 or TRBV12-4 to TRBJ1-6; 7 bases align to TRBD1. There are 14 residues in the CDR3. The junction had 4 bases not matched to a gene; V was cut back by 6 bases and J by 5 bases. The CDR3 coding sequence is TGTGCCAGCAGGGGGACAGCCGATAATTCACCCCTCCACTTT. It yields the protein CASRGTADNSPLHF.

The V and J genes are TRBV6-2 or TRBV6-3 and TRBJ2-5; D possibly matches TRBD1 or TRBD2 (5 bases each). Trimming left V 2 bases short and J 11 bases short, with 18 bases between. The length of the CDR3 is 14 residues. CDR1 MNHEY and CDR2 SVGEGT come from the germline V gene. The CDR3 protein is CASSYVGYLGEQYF. Here the CDR3 DNA reads TGTGCCAGCAGTTACGTTGGCTATCTAGGGGAGCAGTACTTC.

The sample holds many counts of this clonotype. The chain is built from TRBV6-2 or TRBV6-3 and TRBJ1-2; unclear D gene. The length of the CDR3 is 15 residues. V dropped 2 bases and J dropped 4 bases, with 14 bases sitting between them. Per germline, CDR1 MNHEY and CDR2 SVGEGT. This chain's CDR3 is CASSYPRTGIYGYTF. The CDR3 DNA is TGTGCCAGCAGTTACCCCAGAACGGGGATCTATGGCTACACCTTC.

The rearrangement links TRBV27 to TRBJ2-1; D might be TRBD1 or TRBD2, each matching 6 bases. CDR3 length: 15 amino acids. CDR1 and CDR2 (germline): MNHEY, SMNVEV (reference sequence). Trimming stripped 6 bases from V and 2 bases from J, with 14 bases between. CDR3 loop: CASSLRRDTYNEQFF. CDR3 sequence (DNA): TGTGCCAGCAGCCTCCGGCGGGACACCTACAATGAGCAGTTCTTC.

On this clonotype itself: A single base separates this from a much larger clone, so it may be a read error. The rearrangement joins TRBV29-1 to TRBJ1-2; TRBD1 agrees at 10 bases. This CDR3 is built from 14 residues. The germline gives CDR1 SQVTM, CDR2 ANQGSEA. V was pared by 7 bases and J by 4 bases, with 9 bases of the junction left unmatched. The DNA of the CDR3 is TGCAGCGACACCCCGGGACAGGGGTGCTATGGCTACACCTTC. Its translation: CSDTPGQGCYGYTF. Looking up the rest from reference TRBV29-1 and TRBJ1-2 gives the full variable domain: SAVISQKPSRDICQRGTSLTIQCQVDSQVTMMFWYRQQPGQSLTLIATANQGSEATYESGFVIDKFPISRPNLTFSTLTVSNMSPEDSSIYLCSDTPGQGCYGYTFGSGTRLTVV.

Points on this clonotype: Given a much more abundant clone one base away, this may be a read error. CDR3 in DNA: TGCAGCGCTAAAACAGCCAGGAGCTCCCACGAGCAGTACTTC. Protein: CSAKTARSSHEQYF. The chain carries TRBV20-1 and TRBJ2-7; no definite D call. Germline CDR1 DFQATT, CDR2 SNEGSKA (reference sequence). The CDR3 sequence is 14 residues long.

This clonotype was seen only a few times. The chain links TRBV6-5 to TRBJ1-1; the D gene is possibly TRBD1 (6 bases). Per germline, CDR1 MNHEY and CDR2 SVGAGI. V gave up 6 bases and J gave up 5 bases, with 13 bases separating them. This CDR3 is 13 amino acids long. Written as DNA, the CDR3 is TGTGCCAGCAGGGTGCAGGGGCGTACTGAAGCTTTCTTT. Its protein is CASRVQGRTEAFF.

Ten or more counts support this clonotype. This chain uses TRBV20-1 with TRBJ2-1; the D gene is possibly TRBD1 (5 bases). This CDR3 has 12 residues. Germline lookup yields CDR1 DFQATT and CDR2 SNEGSKA (reference sequence). The V gene lost 3 bases and the J gene lost 6 bases, with 9 bases spanning the gap. In nucleotides, the CDR3 is TGCAGTGCTAGCGACAGTGGCAATGAGCAGTTCTTC. Protein: CSASDSGNEQFF.

For this clonotype: At one end, the junction sequence differs from germline, possibly due to a read error. The chain carries TRBV6-6 and TRBJ2-2; TRBD2 aligns across 8 bases. Germline V gene sequence: CDR1 MNHNY, CDR2 SVGAGI (reference sequence). The CDR3 sequence is 17 residues long. Written as DNA, the CDR3 is TGTGCCAGCAGCAGAGACGAGCGGGGGTGGGACACCGGGGAGCGGTTTTTT. It encodes CASSRDERGWDTGERFF.

The V gene is TRBV7-9, the J gene TRBJ2-3; 7 nucleotides line up with TRBD2. The germline V gene has CDR1 SEHNR and CDR2 FQNEAQ (reference sequence). CDR3 length: 16 residues. J lost 3 bases, V lost 0 bases, and 6 bases had no gene match. The CDR3 is CASSLAAGAITDTQYF. CDR3 nucleotides: TGTGCCAGCAGCTTAGCGGCGGGAGCTATAACAGATACGCAGTATTTT.

This clonotype was recorded at least ten times. The rearrangement links TRBV6-6 to TRBJ2-1; TRBD2 is a possible D gene (7 bases). Trimming pared 5 bases from V and 1 base from J, leaving 15 bases between. The CDR3 runs 16 residues. Germline V gives CDR1 MNHNY, CDR2 SVGAGI (reference sequence). CDR3 loop: CASSTTRGGSYNEQFF. The DNA for the CDR3 is TGTGCCAGCAGTACAACTAGGGGGGGGTCCTACAATGAGCAGTTCTTC.

This clonotype has ten or more counts. This chain connects TRBV18 to TRBJ2-7; 7 nucleotides match TRBD1. The CDR3 sequence is 14 residues long. Per germline, CDR1 KGHSH and CDR2 LQKENI. Germline trimming cut 2 bases from V and 2 bases from J; bases unmatched to any gene: 3. The CDR3 region is CASSPTGVPYEQYF. The DNA for the CDR3 is TGTGCCAGCTCACCAACAGGGGTTCCCTACGAGCAGTACTTC.

In the case of this clonotype: The junction departs from germline at one end; a sequencing error may be responsible. The rearrangement joins TRBV11-2 to TRBJ1-4; TRBD1 is a possible D gene (5 bases). The CDR3 has 15 amino acids. The germline CDR1 and CDR2 sequences are SGHAT and FQNNGV. The CDR3 DNA follows: TGTGCCGGCAGCTTACTTGGGACGGTGGAGGAAAAACTGTTTTTT. Amino acids: CAGSLLGTVEEKLFF.

The V and J genes are TRBV20-1 and TRBJ1-5; TRBD1 matches 8 bases. CDR1 and CDR2 (germline): DFQATT, SNEGSKA (reference sequence). The CDR3 spans 14 residues. Unmatched junction bases numbered 6, after V lost 4 bases and J lost 4 bases. The CDR3 DNA is TGCAGTGCTACACAGGGGGTGAGTAATCAGCCCCAGCATTTT. This gives the protein CSATQGVSNQPQHF.

In its sample, this clonotype was seen many times. The chain links TRBV11-2 to TRBJ2-1, with 7 bases lining up with TRBD1. Germline V gives CDR1 SGHAT, CDR2 FQNNGV. V dropped 4 bases and J dropped 3; count of bases not matched to a gene: 3. This CDR3 has 14 amino acids. CDR3 region: CASSSQGVYNEQFF. Written as DNA, the CDR3 is TGTGCCAGCAGCTCCCAGGGGGTCTACAATGAGCAGTTCTTC.

V and J are TRBV9 and TRBJ2-3, with 10 bases identical to TRBD2. The CDR3 runs to 16 residues. With V trimmed by 0 bases and J by 5 bases, 6 bases remained unmatched. Germline lookup yields CDR1 SGDLS and CDR2 YYNGEE. The CDR3 here is CASSVGSGGAGDTQYF. The DNA for the CDR3 is TGTGCCAGCAGCGTAGGAAGCGGGGGGGCTGGAGATACGCAGTATTTT.

On this clonotype itself: A much larger clone is a single base away; this may be a read error. The chain is built from TRBV9 and TRBJ2-3; a weak D match, TRBD2 (6 bases). Trimming took off 3 bases at V and 4 bases at J, with 9 bases between the two ends. CDR3 length: 13 residues. Germline assignment: CDR1 SGDLS and CDR2 YYNGEE. The CDR3 DNA reads TGTGCCAGCAGCGACGCGGGGCCAGATACGCAGTATTTT. Translated: CASSDAGPDTQYF.

This sequence joins TRBV6-2 or TRBV6-3 and TRBJ2-7; D tentatively reads TRBD1 or TRBD2 (5 bases each). Germline CDR1 reads MNHEY; CDR2 reads SVGEGT. This CDR3 region has 12 residues. Trimming removed 5 bases at V and 10 bases at J, with 15 bases between. This CDR3 reads CASSLIQEAQYF. CDR3 bases: TGTGCCAGCAGTCTGATACAGGAGGCCCAGTACTTC.

This clonotype was recorded many times. V gene TRBV10-3 combines with J gene TRBJ2-7, with D perhaps given as TRBD1 or TRBD2 (5 bases each). Germline V gene lookup returns CDR1 ENHRY and CDR2 SYGVKD. V was clipped by 6 bases and J by 3 bases, with 15 bases between them. The CDR3 has 14 residues. Here the CDR3 DNA reads TGTGCCATCAGCGGAGCCGGGACGGTCTACGAGCAGTACTTC. Translating gives CAISGAGTVYEQYF.

The sample holds a few counts of this clonotype. The chain employs TRBV5-1 and TRBJ2-7; 7 nucleotides match TRBD2. The J segment lost 5 bases and the V segment lost 0 bases, leaving 5 bases of the junction unmatched. Germline assignment: CDR1 SGHRS and CDR2 YFSETQ. The CDR3 runs 14 residues. As DNA, the CDR3 is TGCGCCAGCAGCTTGGAAGCAGGGAGGGACGAGCAGTACTTC. Protein: CASSLEAGRDEQYF.

The chain employs TRBV7-9 and TRBJ2-7, with 10 bases lining up with TRBD1. Germline V gene data show CDR1 as SEHNR and CDR2 as FQNEAQ (reference sequence). The CDR3 sequence is 15 residues long. After removal of 2 bases from V and 3 bases from J, the junction contained 4 bases not matched to a gene. CDR3 sequence reads: CASSLHDRGLYEQYF. CDR3 coding DNA: TGTGCCAGCAGCTTACACGACAGGGGGCTCTACGAGCAGTACTTC.

A word on this clonotype: The germline gene is not matched at one end of the junction; a read error may be the cause. The J gene is TRBJ1-2, the V gene TRBV6-1, with TRBD1 matching 8 bases. This CDR3 region has 14 residues. Germline V lookup: CDR1 MNHNS, CDR2 SASEGT. Here the CDR3 reads CASREAGQGYGYTF. The CDR3 DNA sequence: TGTGCCAGCAGGGAAGCAGGACAGGGCTATGGCTACACCTTC.

This clonotype occurred many times. The V and J genes are TRBV6-1 and TRBJ2-1; TRBD1 is a possible D gene (5 bases). V lost 5 bases, J lost 3 bases, and 11 bases lay in between. The CDR3 runs 14 residues. The germline V gene has CDR1 MNHNS and CDR2 SASEGT. The chain's CDR3 is CASSNRSHYNEQFF. CDR3 nucleotide sequence: TGTGCCAGCAGTAACAGGTCGCACTACAATGAGCAGTTCTTC.

In this sample, this clonotype turned up many times. The chain links TRBV30 to TRBJ2-5, with D tentatively TRBD1 (7 bases). CDR1 is GTSNPN, CDR2 SVGIG, per germline (reference sequence). There are 14 residues in the CDR3. The ends were cut back, 2 bases at V and 5 bases at J, with 15 bases in the middle. The CDR3 reads CAWSTGEAKETQYF. The CDR3 DNA reads as TGTGCCTGGAGTACAGGGGAGGCGAAGGAGACCCAGTACTTC.

The genes are TRBV6-2 or TRBV6-3 and TRBJ2-7; maybe TRBD2 (8 bases). Germline V CDR1 and CDR2: MNHEY, SVGEGT. The CDR3 length is 16 residues. Trimming removed 6 bases at V and 0 bases at J, with 18 bases between. The CDR3 reads CASSPPTGTSSYEQYF. The CDR3 nucleotides read TGTGCCAGCAGCCCTCCGACAGGGACTAGCTCCTACGAGCAGTACTTC.

Many counts were recorded for this clonotype. The chain uses TRBV6-5 and TRBJ2-7, with unresolved D. This CDR3 contains 14 residues. Trimming took 6 bases from V and 2 from J, leaving 14 bases between them. The germline V gene encodes CDR1 MNHEY and CDR2 SVGAGI. This CDR3 reads CASSLARPTYEQYF. CDR3 DNA: TGTGCCAGCAGCCTCGCTCGACCGACCTACGAGCAGTACTTC.

This clonotype was picked up a small number of times. It may be a read error: a sequence one base away is much more abundant. The CDR3 region is CASSLVGDHEQYF. CDR3 nucleotides: TGCGCCAGCAGCTTGGTGGGGGACCACGAGCAGTACTTC. The J gene is TRBJ2-5, the V gene TRBV5-1; either TRBD1 or TRBD2 may supply D (5 bases each). The J call may be mistaken, given a closer DNA end match to TRBJ2-7. The CDR3 totals 13 residues. Germline assignment: CDR1 SGHRS and CDR2 YFSETQ.